The 2 T cell receptor beta chains in this list originate from one sample, sequenced in a study of T-cell memory formation after mild COVID-19. Via MiXCR, TCRdb re-called the 5' RACE reads, giving one row per CDR3 protein. Of about 50,000 distinct CDR3 sequences in the sample, 9.5% to 15% were seen once. The sample comprised PBMCs or a T cell subset sorted from them (not recorded which). The receptors derive from a young man who had mild COVID-19 (a few samples of this study predate the infection). Cell type and time point are not known.

Points on this clonotype: One end of the junction varies from germline; a read error may be responsible. The CDR3 region is CDSSLDSTYEQYF. In DNA, the CDR3 is TGTGACAGCAGTTTAGACAGCACCTACGAGCAGTACTTC. The chain employs TRBV6-5 and TRBJ2-7, with D possibly being TRBD1 (5 bases). The CDR3 is 13 residues long. Per the germline V gene, CDR1 is MNHEY and CDR2 is SVGAGI.

This clonotype was found many times. The chain carries TRBV7-6 and TRBJ2-5; D remains unclear. Trimming stripped 4 bases from V and 7 bases from J, with 7 bases between. Per the germline V gene, CDR1 is SGHVS and CDR2 is FNYEAQ. The CDR3 is made up of 11 amino acids. CDR3 loop: CASSSMWTQYF. DNA of the CDR3: TGTGCCAGCAGCTCCATGTGGACCCAGTACTTC.